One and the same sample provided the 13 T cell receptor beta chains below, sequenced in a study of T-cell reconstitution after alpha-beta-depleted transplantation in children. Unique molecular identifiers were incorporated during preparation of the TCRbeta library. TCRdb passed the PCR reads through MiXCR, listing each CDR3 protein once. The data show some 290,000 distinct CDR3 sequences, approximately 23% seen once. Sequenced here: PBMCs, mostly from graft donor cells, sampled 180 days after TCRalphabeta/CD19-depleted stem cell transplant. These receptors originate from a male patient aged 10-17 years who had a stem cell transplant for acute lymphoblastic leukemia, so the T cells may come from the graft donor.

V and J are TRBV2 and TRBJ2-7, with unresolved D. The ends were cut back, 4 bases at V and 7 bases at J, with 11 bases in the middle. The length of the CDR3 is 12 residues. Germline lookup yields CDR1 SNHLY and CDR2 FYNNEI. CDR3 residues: CASSVNYAEQYF. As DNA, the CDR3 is TGTGCCAGCAGTGTAAACTATGCGGAGCAGTACTTC.

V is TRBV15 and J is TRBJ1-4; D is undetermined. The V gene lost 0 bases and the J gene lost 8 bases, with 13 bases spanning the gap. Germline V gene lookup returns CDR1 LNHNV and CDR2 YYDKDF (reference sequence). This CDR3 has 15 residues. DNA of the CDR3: TGTGCCACCAGCAGAGATGCAGAATCAATAGAAAAACTGTTTTTT. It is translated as CATSRDAESIEKLFF.

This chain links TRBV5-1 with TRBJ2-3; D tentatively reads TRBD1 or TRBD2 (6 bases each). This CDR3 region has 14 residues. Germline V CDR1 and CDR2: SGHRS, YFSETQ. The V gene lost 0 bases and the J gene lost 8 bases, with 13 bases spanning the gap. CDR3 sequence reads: CASSLEQEGGTQYF. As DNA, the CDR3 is TGCGCCAGCAGCTTGGAGCAGGAGGGGGGTACGCAGTATTTT.

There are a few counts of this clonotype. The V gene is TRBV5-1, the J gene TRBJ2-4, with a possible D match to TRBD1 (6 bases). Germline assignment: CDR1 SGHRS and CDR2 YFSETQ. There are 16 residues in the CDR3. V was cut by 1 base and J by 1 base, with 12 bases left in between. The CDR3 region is CASSLPAQGAKNIQYF. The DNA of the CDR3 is TGCGCCAGCAGCTTGCCCGCCCAGGGGGCCAAAAACATTCAGTACTTC.

The CDR3 here is CASSLRVEGRGTDTQYF. The CDR3 DNA follows: TGTGCCAGCAGCTTAAGAGTGGAGGGCCGAGGCACAGATACGCAGTATTTT. The rearrangement joins TRBV7-3 to TRBJ2-3, with D possibly being TRBD2 (6 bases). The CDR3 loop spans 17 amino acids. The V end lost 1 base, the J end lost 1 base, and 15 bases lay between the germline ends. CDR1 and CDR2 (germline): SGHTA, FQGTGA.

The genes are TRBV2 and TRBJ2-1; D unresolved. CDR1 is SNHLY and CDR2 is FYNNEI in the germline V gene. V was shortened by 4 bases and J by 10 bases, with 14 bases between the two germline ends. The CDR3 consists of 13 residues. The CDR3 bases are TGTGCCAGCAGTGGGGCTCGGGCAGGCGAGCAGTTCTTC. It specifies CASSGARAGEQFF.

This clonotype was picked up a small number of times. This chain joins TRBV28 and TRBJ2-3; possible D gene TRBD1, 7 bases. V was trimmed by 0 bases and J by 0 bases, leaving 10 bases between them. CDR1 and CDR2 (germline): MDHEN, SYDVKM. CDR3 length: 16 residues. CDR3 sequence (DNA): TGTGCCAGCAGTTTATGGACAGGGACTAGCACAGATACGCAGTATTTT. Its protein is CASSLWTGTSTDTQYF.

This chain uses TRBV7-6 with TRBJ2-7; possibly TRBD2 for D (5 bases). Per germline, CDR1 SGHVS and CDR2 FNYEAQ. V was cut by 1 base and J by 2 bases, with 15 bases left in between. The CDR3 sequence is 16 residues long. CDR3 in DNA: TGTGCCAGCAGCTTAGTTTCTTGGGAGTCAACCTACGAGCAGTACTTC. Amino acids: CASSLVSWESTYEQYF.

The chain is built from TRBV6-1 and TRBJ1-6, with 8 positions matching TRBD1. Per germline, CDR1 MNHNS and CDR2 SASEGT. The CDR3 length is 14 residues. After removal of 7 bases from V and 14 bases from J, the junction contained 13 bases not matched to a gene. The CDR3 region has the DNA TGTGCCAGCACCGACAGGGGCGGCCCTGCCGCCCTCCACTTT. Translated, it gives CASTDRGGPAALHF.

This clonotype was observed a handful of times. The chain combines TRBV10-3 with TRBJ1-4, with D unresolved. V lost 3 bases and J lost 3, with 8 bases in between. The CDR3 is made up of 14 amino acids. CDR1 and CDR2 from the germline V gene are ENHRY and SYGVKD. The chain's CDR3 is CAISDLAANEKLFF. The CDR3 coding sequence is TGTGCCATCAGTGACCTAGCGGCTAATGAAAAACTGTTTTTT.

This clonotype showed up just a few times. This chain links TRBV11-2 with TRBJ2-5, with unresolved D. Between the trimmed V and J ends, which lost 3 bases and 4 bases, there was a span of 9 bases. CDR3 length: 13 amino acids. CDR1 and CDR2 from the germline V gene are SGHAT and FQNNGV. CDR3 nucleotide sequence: TGTGCCAGCAGCTTGCGAGAGGTAGAGACCCAGTACTTC. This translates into CASSLREVETQYF. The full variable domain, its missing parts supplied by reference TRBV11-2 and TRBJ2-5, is EAGVAQSPRYKIIEKRQSVAFWCNPISGHATLYWYQQILGQGPKLLIQFQNNGVVDDSQLPKDRFSAERLKGVDSTLKIQPAKLEDSAVYLCASSLREVETQYFGPGTRLLVL.

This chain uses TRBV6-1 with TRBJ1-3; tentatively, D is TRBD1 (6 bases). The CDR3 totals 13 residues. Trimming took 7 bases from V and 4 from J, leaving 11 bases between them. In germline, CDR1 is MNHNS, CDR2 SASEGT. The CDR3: CASTQGHGNTIYF. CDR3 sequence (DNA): TGTGCCAGCACCCAGGGACACGGAAACACCATATATTTT.

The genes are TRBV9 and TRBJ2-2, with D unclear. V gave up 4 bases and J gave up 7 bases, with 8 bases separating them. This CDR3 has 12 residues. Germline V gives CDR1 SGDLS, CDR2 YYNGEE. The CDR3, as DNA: TGTGCCAGCAGCTCTCCTTACGGGGAGCTGTTTTTT. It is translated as CASSSPYGELFF. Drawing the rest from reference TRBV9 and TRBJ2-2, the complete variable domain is DSGVTQTPKHLITATGQRVTLRCSPRSGDLSVYWYQQSLDQGLQFLIQYYNGEERAKGNILERFSAQQFPDLHSELNLSSLELGDSALYFCASSSPYGELFFGEGSRLTVL.